Listed below are T cell receptor beta chains from one sample, sequenced in a study of shared clonotypes between healthy human individuals. Sequencing used immunoSEQ multiplex PCR; TCRdb keeps in-frame clones, though not all of them. The repertoire holds over 150,000 clones, approximately 61% seen once, with 8.5% to 12% in the top ten. Sequences were obtained from memory CD4+ T cells sorted from blood. The receptors here all came from a man aged 25 to 40 in good health. Each CDR3 is given with its conserved first and last residue. The order of the fields is CDR3 protein, CDR3 DNA, V gene, D gene, clone size, J gene. The D gene is left open where the match is weak. Clone size is not always given. Where it is, it says once, few, many or a class for expanded clones.

CASRENPQGTEAFF | TGCGCCAGCAGGGAAAATCCCCAGGGAACTGAAGCTTTCTTT | TRBV5-1 | . | once | TRBJ1-1
CASSVRDRQSQETQYF | TGTGCCAGCAGCGTCCGGGACAGACAGTCCCAAGAGACCCAGTACTTC | TRBV5-5 | TRBD1 | . | TRBJ2-5
CASRKQGEMTTNEKLFF | TGTGCCAGCAGGAAACAGGGTGAAATGACAACTAATGAAAAACTGTTTTTT | TRBV28 | . | . | TRBJ1-4
CASSLNLARTTDTQYF | TGTGCCAGCAGCCTAAACCTAGCGCGGACGACAGATACGCAGTATTTT | TRBV27 | . | . | TRBJ2-3
CASSLQGRQPQHF | TGTGCCAGCAGTTTACAGGGCCGTCAGCCCCAGCATTTT | TRBV28 | . | . | TRBJ1-5
CASSASTGNTIYF | TGTGCCAGCTCGGCCTCCACCGGAAACACCATATATTTT | TRBV7-9 | . | . | TRBJ1-3
CASNLHAAAPGELFF | TGTGCCAGCAACCTTCATGCAGCCGCCCCCGGGGAGCTGTTTTTT | TRBV14 | . | . | TRBJ2-2
CASSQITDTEAFF | TGCGCCAGCAGCCAAATTACGGACACTGAAGCTTTCTTT | TRBV5-1 | . | . | TRBJ1-1
CASSSGGADEKLFF | TGCGCCAGCAGCTCAGGAGGGGCCGATGAAAAACTGTTTTTT | TRBV10-1 | . | few | TRBJ1-4
CASSDRGGGYEQYF | TGTGCCAGCAGCGACCGGGGAGGGGGATACGAGCAGTACTTC | TRBV7-9 | . | . | TRBJ2-7
CATSEDRILATNEKLFF | TGTGCCACCAGCGAGGACAGGATCCTTGCAACTAATGAAAAACTGTTTTTT | TRBV15 | TRBD1 | . | TRBJ1-4
CASSLGSRGPTQYF | TGTGCCAGCAGCTTAGGCTCCCGGGGGCCCACGCAGTATTTT | TRBV7-2 | . | few | TRBJ2-3
CASSRRLAGNTGELFF | TGTGCCAGCAGCCGTAGACTAGCGGGAAACACCGGGGAGCTGTTTTTT | TRBV5-4 | TRBD2 | few | TRBJ2-2
CSAAQETQYF | TGCAGTGCAGCCCAAGAGACCCAGTACTTC | TRBV20-1 | . | once | TRBJ2-5
CAISESTVFSYEQYF | TGTGCCATCAGTGAGTCAACTGTTTTCTCCTACGAGCAGTACTTC | TRBV10-3 | . | . | TRBJ2-7
CASSVSGRGQNTEAFF | TGTGCCAGCAGCGTGAGTGGTAGGGGGCAGAACACTGAAGCTTTCTTT | TRBV9 | TRBD1 | few | TRBJ1-1
CASSLQREGFNEQFF | TGTGCCAGCAGCTTACAGCGGGAGGGGTTCAATGAGCAGTTCTTC | TRBV13 | TRBD2 | once | TRBJ2-1
CSVDGNNEQFF | TGCAGCGTTGATGGGAACAATGAGCAGTTCTTC | TRBV29-1 | . | few | TRBJ2-1
CASSLGSETGELFF | TGTGCCAGCAGCTTAGGGTCTGAAACCGGGGAGCTGTTTTTT | TRBV7-9 | . | few | TRBJ2-2
CASRISGTYEQYF | TGTGCCAGCAGGATTAGCGGGACCTACGAGCAGTACTTC | TRBV6-5 | TRBD2 | . | TRBJ2-7
CASSPRQGRGGYTF | TGTGCCAGCAGCCCGCGACAGGGAAGAGGTGGCTACACCTTC | TRBV5-4 | TRBD1 | . | TRBJ1-2
CASSPDDRDNEQFF | TGTGCCAGCAGCCCGGATGACAGGGACAATGAGCAGTTCTTC | TRBV11-1 | TRBD1 | . | TRBJ2-1
CASSSGQGLETQYF | TGCGCCAGCAGCTCCGGACAGGGGTTGGAGACCCAGTACTTC | TRBV5-1 | TRBD1 | . | TRBJ2-5
CASSGGRGPYEQYF | TGTGCCAGCAGTGGGGGCAGGGGGCCCTACGAGCAGTACTTC | TRBV6-1 | TRBD1 | . | TRBJ2-7
CASSPRLAGSYEQYF | TGTGCCAGCAGCCCGCGATTAGCTGGGTCCTACGAGCAGTACTTC | TRBV11-2 | . | . | TRBJ2-7
CASSVRGDWANEQFF | TGTGCCAGCAGCGTACGGGGGGACTGGGCCAATGAGCAGTTCTTC | TRBV11-3 | TRBD2 | . | TRBJ2-1
CASSVTGSSYEQYF | TGTGCCAGCAGCGTAACTGGGAGCTCCTACGAGCAGTACTTC | TRBV9 | . | . | TRBJ2-7
CASSVLPEQYF | TGTGCCAGCAGTGTTTTGCCCGAGCAGTACTTC | TRBV2 | . | . | TRBJ2-7
CASSSLAMQQYF | TGTGCCAGCAGCTCCCTAGCGATGCAGCAGTACTTC | TRBV7-2 | . | . | TRBJ2-7
CASSNRIQDTGELFF | TGCGCCAGCAGCAACAGAATACAGGACACCGGGGAGCTGTTTTTT | TRBV5-1 | . | . | TRBJ2-2
CASSLSPRLFSGANVLTF | TGTGCCAGCAGTTTATCGCCGAGACTCTTCTCTGGGGCCAACGTCCTGACTTTC | TRBV27 | . | . | TRBJ2-6
CATSFRGFDTEAFF | TGTGCCACCAGCTTCAGGGGCTTTGACACTGAAGCTTTCTTT | TRBV15 | . | . | TRBJ1-1
CASSFMDRRNYGYTF | TGTGCCAGCAGTTTTATGGACAGGAGAAACTATGGCTACACCTTC | TRBV28 | TRBD1 | once | TRBJ1-2
CASSLSSPSSYNEQFF | TGTGCCAGCAGCTTATCATCTCCGAGCTCCTACAATGAGCAGTTCTTC | TRBV7-2 | . | . | TRBJ2-1
CASRGGGSNYGYTF | TGTGCCAGCAGGGGAGGGGGCTCTAACTATGGCTACACCTTC | TRBV5-5 | TRBD1 | . | TRBJ1-2
CSVLTSGDTQYF | TGCAGCGTTCTCACTAGCGGCGATACGCAGTATTTT | TRBV29-1 | TRBD2 | few | TRBJ2-3
CASSSVLLPTGDNEQFF | TGTGCCAGCAGCTCCGTGCTACTCCCGACGGGGGACAATGAGCAGTTCTTC | TRBV7-8 | . | few | TRBJ2-1
CAWRKGQANEKLFF | TGTGCCTGGAGGAAGGGACAAGCTAATGAAAAACTGTTTTTT | TRBV30 | . | few | TRBJ1-4
CASSRGGVWQFF | TGTGCCAGCAGTCGGGGGGGGGTGTGGCAGTTCTTC | TRBV25-1 | TRBD2 | . | TRBJ2-1
CASSRQRQPQHF | TGTGCCAGCAGTCGACAGAGACAGCCCCAGCATTTT | TRBV7-2 | . | . | TRBJ1-5
CAIENRPVNTEAFF | TGTGCCATCGAGAACAGACCCGTTAACACTGAAGCTTTCTTT | TRBV6-1 | . | . | TRBJ1-1
CSASPVEQYF | TGCAGTGCTAGTCCCGTGGAGCAGTACTTC | TRBV20-1 | . | . | TRBJ2-7
CASSPQDRDSYGYTF | TGTGCCAGCTCACCTCAGGACAGGGACAGCTATGGCTACACCTTC | TRBV18 | TRBD1 | few | TRBJ1-2
CASSFSPGDYGYTF | TGCGCCAGCAGCTTTTCGCCCGGAGATTATGGCTACACCTTC | TRBV5-1 | . | . | TRBJ1-2
CASSVVHQRTDTQYF | TGTGCCAGCAGCGTAGTTCACCAACGGACAGATACGCAGTATTTT | TRBV9 | . | . | TRBJ2-3
CASSQRGGQFF | TGTGCCAGCAGCCAAAGGGGAGGCCAGTTCTTC | TRBV14 | . | . | TRBJ2-1
CASVLAGGPTDTQYF | TGTGCCAGCGTTCTAGCGGGAGGGCCGACAGATACGCAGTATTTT | TRBV5-6 | TRBD2 | . | TRBJ2-3
CASSLSGDRNEQFF | TGTGCCAGCAGCTTGTCTGGGGATAGGAATGAGCAGTTCTTC | TRBV5-4 | . | . | TRBJ2-1